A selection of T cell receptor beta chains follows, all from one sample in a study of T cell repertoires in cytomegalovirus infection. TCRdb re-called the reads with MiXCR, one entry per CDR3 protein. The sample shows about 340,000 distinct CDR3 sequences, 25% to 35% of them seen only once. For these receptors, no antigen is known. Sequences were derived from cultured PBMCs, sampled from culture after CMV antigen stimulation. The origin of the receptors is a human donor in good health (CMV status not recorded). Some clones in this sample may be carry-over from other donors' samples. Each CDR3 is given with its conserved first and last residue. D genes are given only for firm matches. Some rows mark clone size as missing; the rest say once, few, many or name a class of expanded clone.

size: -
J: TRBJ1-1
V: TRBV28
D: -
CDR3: CASRLLRTARTEAFF
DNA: TGTGCCAGCCGTTTATTACGGACAGCAAGGACTGAAGCTTTCTTT

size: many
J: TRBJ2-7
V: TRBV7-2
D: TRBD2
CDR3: CASSRTSGVTYEQYF
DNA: TGTGCCAGCAGTAGGACTAGCGGGGTTACCTACGAGCAGTACTTC

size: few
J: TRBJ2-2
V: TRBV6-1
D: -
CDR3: CASSDRQARGTGELFF
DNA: TGTGCCAGCAGCGATAGACAGGCGCGGGGCACCGGGGAGCTGTTTTTT

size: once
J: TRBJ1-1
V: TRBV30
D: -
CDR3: CAWRGGVSNTEAFF
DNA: TGTGCCTGGAGGGGGGGGGTGTCGAACACTGAAGCTTTCTTT

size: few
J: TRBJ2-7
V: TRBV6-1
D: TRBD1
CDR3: CASSSQGAYEQYF
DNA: TGTGCCAGCAGTTCCCAGGGGGCCTACGAGCAGTACTTC

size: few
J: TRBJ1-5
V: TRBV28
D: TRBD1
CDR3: CASSAGGSQPQHF
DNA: TGTGCCAGCAGTGCAGGGGGCAGTCAGCCCCAGCATTTT

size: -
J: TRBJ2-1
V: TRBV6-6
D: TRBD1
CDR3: CASSYSGTGYNEQFF
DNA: TGTGCCAGCAGTTACTCAGGGACAGGCTACAATGAGCAGTTCTTC

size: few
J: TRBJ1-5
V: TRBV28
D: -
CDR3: CASSAKQPQHF
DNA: TGTGCCAGCAGCGCTAAACAGCCCCAGCATTTT

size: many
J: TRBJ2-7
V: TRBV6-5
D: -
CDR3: CASSYLGFSPSYEQYF
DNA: TGTGCCAGCAGTTACTTAGGGTTCTCGCCCTCCTACGAGCAGTACTTC

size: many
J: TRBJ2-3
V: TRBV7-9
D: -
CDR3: CASSNPGRRSTDTQYF
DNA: TGTGCCAGCAGCAACCCGGGGCGGAGGAGCACAGATACGCAGTATTTT

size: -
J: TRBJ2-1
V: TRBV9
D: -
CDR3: CASSPPLDGSYNEQFF
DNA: TGTGCCAGCAGCCCCCCCCTTGATGGTTCCTACAATGAGCAGTTCTTC

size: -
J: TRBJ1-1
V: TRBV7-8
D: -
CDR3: CASSPRLNTEAFF
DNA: TGTGCCAGCAGCCCCCGATTGAACACTGAAGCTTTCTTT

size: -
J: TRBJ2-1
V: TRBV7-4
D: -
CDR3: CASSLLLNKLYNEQFF
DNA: TGTGCCAGCAGCTTACTCTTGAATAAACTCTACAATGAGCAGTTCTTC

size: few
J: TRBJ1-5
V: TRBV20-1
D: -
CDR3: CSARTGYQPQHF
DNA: TGCAGTGCTAGGACAGGTTATCAGCCCCAGCATTTT

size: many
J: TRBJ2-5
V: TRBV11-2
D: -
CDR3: CASSLAGTQETQYF
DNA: TGTGCCAGCAGCTTAGCCGGGACTCAAGAGACCCAGTACTTC

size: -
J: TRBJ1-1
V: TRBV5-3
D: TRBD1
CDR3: CASSSPGTANTEAFF
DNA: TGTGCCAGCAGCTCGCCGGGGACAGCGAACACTGAAGCTTTCTTT

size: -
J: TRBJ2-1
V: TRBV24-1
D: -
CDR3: CATSGPSGSSYNEQFF
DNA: TGTGCCACCTCCGGGCCGTCCGGCAGCTCCTACAATGAGCAGTTCTTC

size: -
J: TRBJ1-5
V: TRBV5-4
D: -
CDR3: CASRQNPNQPQHF
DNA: TGTGCCAGCCGGCAAAACCCGAATCAGCCCCAGCATTTT

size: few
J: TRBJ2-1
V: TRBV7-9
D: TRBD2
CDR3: CASSPGTSGSYNEQFF
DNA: TGTGCCAGCAGCCCCGGGACTAGCGGATCCTACAATGAGCAGTTCTTC

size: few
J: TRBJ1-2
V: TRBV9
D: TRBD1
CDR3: CASSAGQGYYGYTF
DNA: TGTGCCAGCAGCGCCGGACAGGGTTACTATGGCTACACCTTC

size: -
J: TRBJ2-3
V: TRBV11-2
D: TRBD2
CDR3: CASSFTSGRAMTDTQYF
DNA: TGTGCCAGCAGCTTTACTAGCGGGAGGGCGATGACAGATACGCAGTATTTT

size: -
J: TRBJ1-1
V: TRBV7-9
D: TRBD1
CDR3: CASSRGGTENTEAFF
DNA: TGTGCCAGCAGCCGAGGCGGGACAGAGAACACTGAAGCTTTCTTT

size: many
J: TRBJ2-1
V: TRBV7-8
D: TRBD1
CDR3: CASNPPGTVSYNEQFF
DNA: TGTGCCAGCAACCCTCCCGGGACAGTCTCCTACAATGAGCAGTTCTTC

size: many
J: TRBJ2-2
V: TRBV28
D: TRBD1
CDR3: CASIEGARTGELFF
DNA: TGTGCCAGCATTGAGGGGGCGCGAACCGGGGAGCTGTTTTTT

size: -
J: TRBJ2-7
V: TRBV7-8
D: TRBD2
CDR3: CASSPRGGRQYEQYF
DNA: TGTGCCAGCAGCCCCAGGGGCGGGAGGCAATACGAGCAGTACTTC

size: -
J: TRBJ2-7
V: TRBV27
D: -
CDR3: CASSLWGELLADEQYF
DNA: TGTGCCAGCAGTTTATGGGGCGAACTCCTCGCGGACGAGCAGTACTTC

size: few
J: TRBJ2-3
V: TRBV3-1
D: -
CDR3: CASSQDGLASTDTQYF
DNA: TGTGCCAGCAGCCAAGATGGTCTAGCAAGCACAGATACGCAGTATTTT

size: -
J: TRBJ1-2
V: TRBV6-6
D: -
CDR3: CASTLKGDYGYTF
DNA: TGTGCCAGCACCCTCAAGGGGGACTATGGCTACACCTTC

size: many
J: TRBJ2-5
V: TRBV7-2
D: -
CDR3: CASSFQRGYETQYF
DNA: TGTGCCAGCAGCTTCCAGCGAGGATATGAGACCCAGTACTTC

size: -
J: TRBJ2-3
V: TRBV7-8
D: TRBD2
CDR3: CASSSRPGLAGDTQYF
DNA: TGTGCCAGCAGCTCACGGCCGGGACTAGCGGGGGATACGCAGTATTTT

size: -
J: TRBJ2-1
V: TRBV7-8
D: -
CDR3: CTSSSFSYNEQFF
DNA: TGTACCAGCAGCTCTTTTTCCTACAATGAGCAGTTCTTC

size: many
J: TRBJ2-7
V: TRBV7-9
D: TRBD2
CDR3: CASSPPGGDEQYF
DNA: TGTGCCAGCAGCCCCCCGGGAGGCGACGAGCAGTACTTC

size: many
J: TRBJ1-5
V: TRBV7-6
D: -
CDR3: CASSLGLGQPQHF
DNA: TGTGCCAGCAGCTTAGGTTTGGGGCAGCCCCAGCATTTT

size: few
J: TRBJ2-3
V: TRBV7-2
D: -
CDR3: CASSLGGFGTDTQYF
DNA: TGTGCCAGCAGCTTAGGGGGGTTCGGCACAGATACGCAGTATTTT

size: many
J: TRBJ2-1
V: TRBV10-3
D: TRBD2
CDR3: CAISTSGGSYNEQFF
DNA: TGTGCCATCAGTACTAGCGGGGGGTCCTACAATGAGCAGTTCTTC

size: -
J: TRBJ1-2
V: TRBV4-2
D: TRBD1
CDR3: CASSRRDRAPGYTF
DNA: TGTGCCAGCAGCCGCCGGGACAGGGCCCCCGGCTACACCTTC

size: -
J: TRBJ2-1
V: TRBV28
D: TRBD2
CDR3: CASPPGGPGGIYNEQFF
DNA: TGTGCCAGTCCCCCCGGCGGGCCCGGGGGGATCTACAATGAGCAGTTCTTC

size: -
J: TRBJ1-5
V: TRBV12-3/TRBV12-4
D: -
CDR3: CASSLEVGASNQPQHF
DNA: TGTGCCAGCAGTTTAGAGGTGGGTGCCAGCAATCAGCCCCAGCATTTT

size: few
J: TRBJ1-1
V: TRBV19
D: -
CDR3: CASSRLDRNTEAFF
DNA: TGTGCCAGTAGCCGACTCGACAGAAACACTGAAGCTTTCTTT

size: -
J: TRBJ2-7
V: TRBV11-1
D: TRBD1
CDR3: CASSPTGGQGLLISYEQYF
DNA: TGTGCCAGCAGCCCAACCGGGGGACAGGGATTACTCATCTCCTACGAGCAGTACTTC

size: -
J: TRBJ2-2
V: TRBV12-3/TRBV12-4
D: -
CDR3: CASSFRVAGELFF
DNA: TGTGCCAGCAGTTTTAGAGTCGCCGGGGAGCTGTTTTTT

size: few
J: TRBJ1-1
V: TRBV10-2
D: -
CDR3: CASSPTRVETEAFF
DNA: TGCGCCAGCAGCCCCACCCGCGTAGAGACTGAAGCTTTCTTT

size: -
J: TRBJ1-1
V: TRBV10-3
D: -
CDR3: CAIQLEMFTEAFF
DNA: TGTGCCATCCAATTGGAAATGTTCACTGAAGCTTTCTTT

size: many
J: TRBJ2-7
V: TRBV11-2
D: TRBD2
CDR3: CASSFGLAGGRSYEQYF
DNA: TGTGCCAGCAGCTTTGGACTAGCGGGAGGTCGGTCCTACGAGCAGTACTTC

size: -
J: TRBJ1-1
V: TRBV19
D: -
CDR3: CASSRGRTNTEAFF
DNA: TGTGCCAGTAGTAGGGGACGTACGAACACTGAAGCTTTCTTT

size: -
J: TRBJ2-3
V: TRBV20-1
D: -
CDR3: CSARDRLLVDTQYF
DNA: TGCAGTGCTAGAGATAGGCTATTAGTAGATACGCAGTATTTT

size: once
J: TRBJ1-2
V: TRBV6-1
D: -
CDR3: CASSEALGQAGYTF
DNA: TGTGCCAGCAGTGAAGCCTTAGGGCAGGCTGGCTACACCTTC

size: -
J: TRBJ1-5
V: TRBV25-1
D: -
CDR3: CASSGAVSNQPQHF
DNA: TGTGCCAGCAGTGGGGCGGTTAGCAATCAGCCCCAGCATTTT

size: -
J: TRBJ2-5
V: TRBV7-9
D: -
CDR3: CASSLTTIEETQYF
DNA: TGTGCCAGCAGCTTAACGACAATTGAAGAGACCCAGTACTTC